This TCR beta chain was retrieved from a study of cytomegalovirus exposure and HLA in healthy donors (TCRdb year 2017). About the full investigation: An earlier analysis of 587 of the donors reported about 250 Gb of sequence data and 117 million unique TCR beta sequences from 150 million to 200 million T cells. Rather than drawing on any new phenotypic data, the later analysis identified candidate immune exposures from TCR beta sequences and the way those sequences occurred across donors. Donor age, sex, ethnicity and CMV serostatus were compiled together with the repertoire data. The study aimed to test whether signatures of past pathogen exposure could be identified by cataloging public T cell receptors. Because of strong linkage in the cohort, four to six DR-DQ haplotypes were treated as single units for association and clustering. To predict cytomegalovirus infection status, the study brought together high-throughput TCR immunosequencing, statistical association of individual TCRs with disease status, and machine learning. The T cell repertoires of around 670 subjects were profiled by immunosequencing and related to cytomegalovirus serostatus. HLA typing included class I and class II loci at four-digit resolution. An early release covering just under 650 HLA-typed donors comprised around 300 gigabases of sequencing data and around 80 million unique TCR sequences. A later genetic analysis used genome-wide SNP genotypes for about 65% of the 666 donors, treating that subset as a discovery cohort. Across 398 genotyped donors of the cohort, an average of approximately 240,000 unique TCR beta nucleotide sequences per donor were sequenced, and 15% to 20% of those sequences were non-productive. Typing coverage varied by locus: about 620-630 donors for A, B, C, DRB1 and DQB1; roughly 520 for DQA1; about 570 for DPA1; about 450 for DPB1. In an earlier analysis of more than 550 of the donors, high-throughput TCR beta sequencing was used to judge whether each TCR beta V gene segment behaved as functional or pseudogenic. Every repertoire in the discovery cohort had been generated on one and the same sequencing platform. Of the 300 to 450 genotyped donors, 81% were placed in the genetic ancestry cluster associated with self-reported Caucasian donors. Besides the first cohort of around 700 subjects, a separate validation cohort made up of 120 different subjects was used. To study patterns of TCR occurrence, a later analysis re-analyzed previously published TCR beta repertoires from 700 or so donors and added high-resolution HLA genotyping.

Reading the germline V gene gives CDR1 SGHTA and CDR2 FQGTGA. Here V drops 4 bases and J drops 4 bases, and the junction holds 2 bases not matched to any gene. The CDR3, cysteine through phenylalanine, is 15 amino acids long. Here the CDR3 DNA is all that survives: 45 bases in frame from base 1. On the study overall, not on this receptor specifically: Correlated functional status among segregating V segments might reflect linkage disequilibrium, but an unknown experimental factor could not be ruled out. Because counts were too low, about 17 rarely observed V segments, including chromosome 9 orphons, were excluded from the earlier analysis of around 640 of the donors. HLA typing was unavailable for some donors at each locus, so association tests used only the typed subset. A total of 150 or so TCR beta chains were listed by the study as associated with cytomegalovirus. Because the 87-base-pair reads could not distinguish some IMGT-functional V segments, including TRBV6-2 and TRBV6-3, those segments were excluded. Several of the top co-occurrence clusters appeared to be linked to parvovirus B19, influenza, CMV and Epstein-Barr virus, according to a later analysis. Strong co-occurrence of HLA alleles, especially DR and DQ, made assigning TCR associations to individual alleles difficult. In a later genetic analysis, fewer N-insertions in productive TCRs were reported among donors in an Asian-associated ancestry cluster than the roughly 700-donor mean. The sequencing pipeline was judged likely to have produced a cluster of highly shared sequence variants as a technical artifact. A further reported finding was that TCR beta sequences accurately predicted the HLA-A and HLA-B alleles for most subjects in the first cohort. At a false discovery rate of 0.05, a later analysis linked 16,000 or so TCR beta sequences to specific HLA alleles. A few of the identified cytomegalovirus-associated TCR beta chains were confirmed in vitro to be specific for cytomegalovirus antigens. The cohort was sequenced for TCR beta chains only, and without alpha or paired-chain data the features that could be detected were limited. It was suggested by the authors that the approach could potentially be generalized to other disease states and immunological phenotypes. Most TCR sequences were seen in very few donors, while some public TCRs were found in many individuals. A later genetic analysis associated a missense DCLRE1C variant with V-gene and J-gene trimming of TCR beta chains, and an independent cohort replicated the association. The only immune exposure information available for the cohort was CMV serostatus. In an earlier analysis of about 600 of the donors, most TCR beta V segments appeared in productive rearrangements about 87% or about 30% of the time, broadly matching IMGT annotations. Compared with equally common non-associated chains, HLA-associated TCR beta chains in a later analysis were more clonally expanded and had lower generation probabilities. In a later analysis, TCR association rates were found to vary across HLA loci, with the most associated TCRs seen for DRB1 alleles and the fewest for HLA-C alleles. Presence/absence analyses assumed roughly uniform sequencing depth across donors, an assumption that may not hold. In a later analysis, most CMV-associated TCR beta chains were found to appear HLA-restricted, with HLA associations seemingly driven largely by CMV exposure. The classifier was reported to diagnose cytomegalovirus status with high specificity and sensitivity in both the original cohort and the validation cohort.

The cohort comprised some 730 healthy bone marrow donors. At the time of sampling, all cohort members were nominally healthy, though unrecorded immune exposures were likely present. The donor tested CMV seronegative and was one of the 352 seronegative cohort members. A peripheral blood sample was provided by each donor, and peripheral blood mononuclear cells were used for TCR beta sequencing. The Qiagen DNeasy Blood Extraction Kit was used to extract genomic DNA from the blood cell samples. The method was the immunoSEQ multiplex PCR assay. For the multiplex PCR, a mixture combining 60 forward primers for TCR Vbeta segments and 13 reverse primers for TCR Jbeta segments was used. A multiplex PCR assay on genomic DNA amplified the CDR3 region of rearranged TCR beta genes. The Illumina HiSeq System was used to sequence the amplified TCR beta libraries as 87-base-pair reads. For the original study's pipeline: A later analysis tallied 75 million to 95 million unique TCR beta chains across the 650 to 750 repertoires, and around 9.9 million of those chains were shared by two or more donors. Raw reads were error-corrected and collapsed into unique sequences by a nearest-neighbor algorithm in which closely related sequences were merged to remove PCR and sequencing errors. V, D and J gene segments were assigned by aligning CDR3 sequences to IMGT reference sequences. For a sequence to be retained, at least a six-nucleotide match to both a V gene segment and a J gene segment was required. Rearrangements were classified as productive when the CDR3 lacked stop codons and remained in frame with V and J, and all other rearrangements were classified as non-productive. Following IMGT convention, CDR3 was defined as the stretch from the second conserved V-encoded cysteine to the conserved J-encoded phenylalanine. Sequences without an unambiguous match to a single V gene segment were excluded from the earlier analysis of 450 to 650 of the donors. In an earlier analysis of roughly 600 of the donors, a V segment was called functional when productive rearrangements were above 56.7%, and segregating when the standard deviation between donors exceeded 5%. A statistical classification framework was built to diagnose cytomegalovirus status from the catalog of TCR beta chain sequences. In a later analysis, TCR nucleotide sequences were compared against IMGT/GENE-DB human TR gene sequences so that V and J genes could be assigned. Using the TCRdist pipeline, a later analysis assigned CDR3 sequences along with most-parsimonious VDJ recombination scenarios. In a later analysis, each TCR beta chain was defined by its CDR3 amino acid sequence together with its V-gene family, and reads lacking a unique V-gene family were excluded. In a later analysis, some 600 highly shared, low-generation-probability nucleotide sequences were removed to address suspected cross-contamination and a sequencing artifact. A later analysis calculated a clonal expansion index for each public chain from normalized within-repertoire ranks of inferred template counts. In a later analysis, generation probabilities were computed with a VDJ recombination model fitted to out-of-frame rearrangements, and the resulting probabilities were checked against IGoR. In a later analysis, TCR-TCR, TCR-HLA and TCR-CMV co-occurrence was scored with hypergeometric tests, and a repertoire-size bias correction was applied to TCR pairs. A later analysis estimated false discovery rates by permuting HLA or CMV assignments 20 times. In a later analysis, co-occurring TCRs were grouped using DBSCAN, with TCRdist sequence similarity added in when clustering inside HLA-allele-positive subsets. Repertoires with fewer than 30,000 or more than 120,000 public chains, plus five repertoires with anomalous nucleotide sharing, were excluded from co-occurrence clustering. TCRdb retrieved this table from immuneACCESS and kept in-frame rearrangements only. Not all clones are present; in checked studies, unresolved V genes account for under half, and no reason is known for the remainder. V and J calls plus clone size are reproduced from that table; the DNA served to infer D and trimming. Within this sample are approximately 110,000 clones, with around 79% of them counted one time only. The top ten constitute over 3.5% of the sample.

This clone appeared a single time. Its antigen is currently not known. Qualities for individual bases were not recorded, and no much larger clone is one base off. The rearranged segments are TRBV7-3 and TRBJ2-2; TRBD2 lines up with 11 middle nucleotides. This TCR was sampled from a woman aged 35 to 49 in good health and CMV-seronegative. Sequencing was performed on PBMCs. The nucleotide sequence reads as follows: TGTGCCAGCAGCTACCTAGCGGGGGGCACCGGGGAGCTGTTTTTT. It encodes CASSYLAGGTGELFF.